The 2 T cell receptor beta chains in this list originate from one sample, sequenced in a study of T-cell reconstitution after alpha-beta-depleted transplantation in children. For TCRbeta, the library was prepared with unique molecular identifiers. TCRdb re-called the PCR reads through MiXCR, storing one row per CDR3 protein. The sample shows 700,000 or so distinct CDR3 sequences, roughly 14% of them seen only once. The sample here was PBMCs, taken before TCRalphabeta/CD19-depleted stem cell transplant. Receptors were obtained from a girl aged 2-10 years with congenital amegakaryocytic thrombocytopenia, due to receive a stem cell transplant.

There are a few counts of this clonotype. The V gene is TRBV7-9, the J gene TRBJ2-7; 10 bases match TRBD2. Per germline, CDR1 SEHNR and CDR2 FQNEAQ (reference sequence). J was trimmed by 6 bases and V by 5 bases; bases with no gene match: 10. The CDR3 consists of 15 residues. This CDR3 reads CASSAYLAGESEQYF. DNA for the CDR3: TGTGCCAGCAGCGCATACCTAGCGGGAGAAAGCGAGCAGTACTTC.

The chain carries TRBV21-1 and TRBJ1-4. TRBV21-1 is a listed pseudogene. This CDR3 region has 12 residues. Here the CDR3 reads CASSKFSEKLFF. CDR3 DNA: TGTGCCAGCAGCAAATTCTCCGAAAAACTGTTTTTT.